The 17 T cell receptor beta chains below all came from one sample that was sequenced in a study of response to subunit inactivated influenza vaccine (dated by TCRdb to the late 2010s). Library construction relied on RT-PCR. Sequencing took place on an Illumina HiSeq 2500. Using fastp at Q25 and MiXCR, TCRdb reprocessed the public reads and kept productive beta chains. CDR3 protein duplicates are merged, each entry listing the most common genes and DNA. The sample profile shows under 950,000 distinct CDR3 sequences; 21% of them were found once. The ten biggest clones cover around 9.6% of the sample. The sample in question was PBMCs from blood, obtained 5 days after vaccination. These receptors were collected from a man in his forties or fifties who received an inactivated influenza vaccine. Donor details come from another sample of the same person, matched by shared clones.

This clonotype was detected once. The rearrangement joins TRBV5-1 to TRBJ2-1, with TRBD1 as a possible D gene (5 bases). Trimming cost V 2 bases and J 2 bases, with 11 bases left between them. This CDR3 is built from 15 residues. CDR1 and CDR2 (germline): SGHRS, YFSETQ. The chain's CDR3 is CASSFVSGPYNEQFF. The CDR3 nucleotides are TGCGCCAGCAGCTTTGTTTCAGGGCCCTACAATGAGCAGTTCTTC.

This chain links TRBV25-1 with TRBJ2-5; 8 nucleotides line up with TRBD1. V shed 1 base and J 5 bases; nucleotides not matched to a gene: 6. The CDR3 runs to 15 residues. Germline lookup yields CDR1 MGHDK and CDR2 SYGVNS. CDR3 protein: CASSEFQGAGETQYF. CDR3 DNA sequence: TGTGCCAGCAGTGAATTTCAGGGGGCTGGGGAGACCCAGTACTTC.

The chain uses TRBV27 and TRBJ2-5; 8 nucleotides line up with TRBD1. The CDR3 contains 14 residues. The V gene's germline CDR1 is MNHEY and CDR2 SMNVEV (reference sequence). Trimming cost V 8 bases and J 4 bases; bases outside gene matches: 9. Written as DNA, the CDR3 is TGTGCCAGCTCCCGGGACAGGAAAGGAGAGACCCAGTACTTC. The encoded protein is CASSRDRKGETQYF.

The sample holds a few counts of this clonotype. This chain joins TRBV29-1 and TRBJ2-7, with 7 bases lining up with TRBD2. Germline V gene data show CDR1 as SQVTM and CDR2 as ANQGSEA. The CDR3 spans 12 residues. J gave up 3 bases and V 4 bases, and 3 bases lay outside the gene matches. In DNA form, the CDR3 reads TGCAGCGTTGTTGGGGGGGGCTACGAGCAGTACTTC. It is translated as CSVVGGGYEQYF.

The chain links TRBV29-1 to TRBJ1-1; 7 bases align to TRBD1. This CDR3 is 14 amino acids long. J gave up 7 bases and V 0 bases, and 8 bases lay outside the gene matches. Germline values: CDR1 SQVTM, CDR2 ANQGSEA. CDR3 in DNA: TGCAGCGTTGAAGATGGGACAGATTTTAGTGAAGCTTTCTTT. This encodes CSVEDGTDFSEAFF.

This clonotype appeared a few times. The chain's CDR3 is CASSLSGVYGYTF. DNA for the CDR3: TGTGCCAGCAGCTTGTCCGGTGTCTATGGCTACACCTTC. J is TRBJ1-2 and V is TRBV7-2; D remains unclear. The CDR3 extends over 13 amino acids. CDR1 and CDR2 (germline): SGHTA, FQGNSA. V lost 3 bases and J 4 bases, leaving 9 bases between the germline ends.

A few counts support this clonotype. The CDR3 spells CAISESDYTDTQYF. Written as DNA, the CDR3 is TGTGCCATCAGTGAGTCGGACTACACAGATACGCAGTATTTT. The J gene is TRBJ2-3, the V gene TRBV10-3; TRBD2 is a possible D gene (6 bases). Trimming left V 0 bases short and J 2 bases short, with 6 bases between. Germline lookup yields CDR1 ENHRY and CDR2 SYGVKD. CDR3 length: 14 residues.

V gene TRBV12-3 or TRBV12-4 combines with J gene TRBJ2-3, with D unclear. Between the trimmed V and J ends, which lost 5 bases and 0 bases, there was a span of 15 bases. CDR3 length equals 16 residues. For the CDR3, the DNA is TGTGCCAGCAGTCTGTTGAGGAGATCTAGCACAGATACGCAGTATTTT. Its protein is CASSLLRRSSTDTQYF.

V and J are TRBV7-9 and TRBJ1-1, with D perhaps matching TRBD1 (5 bases). V lost 0 bases, J lost 11 bases, and 13 bases lay in between. In germline, CDR1 is SEHNR, CDR2 FQNEAQ (reference sequence). The CDR3 runs to 13 residues. CDR3 loop: CASSLAGAGLAFF. CDR3 nucleotide sequence: TGTGCCAGCAGCTTAGCCGGGGCAGGTTTGGCTTTCTTT.

This clonotype was counted between two and nine times. The chain carries TRBV7-9 and TRBJ2-7; 7 bases align to TRBD1. V was clipped by 5 bases and J by 7 bases; unmatched bases: 14. The CDR3 covers 15 residues. Germline assignment: CDR1 SEHNR and CDR2 FQNEAQ (reference sequence). The CDR3 protein is CASSPRDSFSSEQYF. The CDR3 nucleotides read TGTGCCAGCAGCCCCCGGGACAGCTTCTCGAGTGAGCAGTACTTC.

The chain is built from TRBV9 and TRBJ2-1, with D possibly matching TRBD2 (5 bases). From germline, CDR1 is SGDLS and CDR2 YYNGEE. The ends were cut back, 3 bases at V and 0 bases at J, with 10 bases in the middle. The CDR3 spans 15 residues. The CDR3 loop reads CASSERTSSYNEQFF. The CDR3 region has the DNA TGTGCCAGCAGCGAGCGGACCAGCTCCTACAATGAGCAGTTCTTC.

CDR3 loop: CASSYRWGGQETQYF. The DNA of the CDR3 is TGTGCCAGCAGTTACCGTTGGGGCGGCCAAGAGACCCAGTACTTC. The V gene is TRBV6-2 or TRBV6-3, the J gene TRBJ2-5; a weak D match, TRBD1 (5 bases). From germline, CDR1 is MNHEY and CDR2 SVGEGT. The CDR3 runs 15 residues. V was pared by 2 bases and J by 1 base, with 11 bases between.

This clonotype has ten or more counts. The rearrangement links TRBV10-3 to TRBJ1-2; TRBD1 matches 8 bases. The CDR3 is 13 residues long. V shed 9 bases, J shed 4 bases, and the junction held 7 bases outside the gene matches. From germline, CDR1 is ENHRY and CDR2 SYGVKD. The CDR3: CAISAGQAYGYTF. In DNA, the CDR3 is TGTGCCATTTCGGCGGGACAGGCCTATGGCTACACCTTC.

The rearrangement joins TRBV27 to TRBJ2-1; D remains unclear. Germline CDR1 MNHEY, CDR2 SMNVEV (reference sequence). This CDR3 is 12 amino acids long. The V and J ends lost 7 bases and 7 bases respectively, with 11 bases between them. CDR3 sequence: CASTADWNEQFF. The CDR3 DNA sequence: TGTGCCAGCACTGCGGATTGGAATGAGCAGTTCTTC.

This clonotype was seen a few times. The CDR3 coding sequence is TGTGCCAGCAGTTCACGCACTAGAAACACCGGGGAGCTGTTTTTT. Its translation is CASSSRTRNTGELFF. The genes are TRBV12-3 or TRBV12-4 and TRBJ2-2; tentative D call: TRBD2 (5 bases). Between the trimmed V and J ends, which lost 4 bases and 2 bases, there was a span of 11 bases. The CDR3 runs to 15 residues.

DNA for the CDR3: TGTGCCAGCAGCCGGAGCGGGGATATGCGAACCCAGTACTTC. Amino acid sequence: CASSRSGDMRTQYF. The chain uses TRBV7-9 and TRBJ2-5, with 7 bases lining up with TRBD2. The CDR3 runs 14 residues. The V gene's germline CDR1 is SEHNR and CDR2 FQNEAQ (reference sequence). Losses at the gene ends were 5 bases for V and 8 bases for J; bases not matched to a gene: 11.

This clonotype was found a few times. The V gene is TRBV7-2, the J gene TRBJ2-5; the D gene is possibly TRBD2 (7 bases). CDR1 is SGHTA and CDR2 is FQGNSA in the germline V gene. The CDR3 contains 15 residues. V was pared by 1 base and J by 5 bases, with 14 bases between. The CDR3 here is CASSLGGGVSETQYF. The CDR3 bases are TGTGCCAGCAGCTTAGGGGGGGGCGTCTCCGAGACCCAGTACTTC.